The source of this TCR beta chain is a study of blood T cell repertoires in COVID-19. Study details: The cDNA or gDNA used as material had been derived from T cells, B-cell-depleted T cells, or PBMCs.

The CDR3 length is 14 residues. V lost 7 bases, J lost 7 bases, and 10 bases stayed unmatched. Germline values: CDR1 LNHDA, CDR2 SQIVND (reference sequence). Methods used by the authors: Amplification with reference gene primers provided the estimates of nucleated cell counts. Measured with immunoSEQ multiplex PCR; TCRdb has only the in-frame clones, and not every one. For V, J and clone size, that table is used; D and trimming come from the DNA. The sample contains about 52,000 clones, 86% of which appear only once. This clone was counted a few times. The receptor was derived from a woman older than 75 with acute or convalescent COVID-19. The chain links TRBV19 to TRBJ2-1; 7 bases map to TRBD2. Sequencing was done on a sample of peripheral blood. CDR3 loop: CASKRAGAGNEQFF. The CDR3 DNA sequence: TGTGCCAGTAAGCGGGCGGGAGCGGGAAATGAGCAGTTCTTC.